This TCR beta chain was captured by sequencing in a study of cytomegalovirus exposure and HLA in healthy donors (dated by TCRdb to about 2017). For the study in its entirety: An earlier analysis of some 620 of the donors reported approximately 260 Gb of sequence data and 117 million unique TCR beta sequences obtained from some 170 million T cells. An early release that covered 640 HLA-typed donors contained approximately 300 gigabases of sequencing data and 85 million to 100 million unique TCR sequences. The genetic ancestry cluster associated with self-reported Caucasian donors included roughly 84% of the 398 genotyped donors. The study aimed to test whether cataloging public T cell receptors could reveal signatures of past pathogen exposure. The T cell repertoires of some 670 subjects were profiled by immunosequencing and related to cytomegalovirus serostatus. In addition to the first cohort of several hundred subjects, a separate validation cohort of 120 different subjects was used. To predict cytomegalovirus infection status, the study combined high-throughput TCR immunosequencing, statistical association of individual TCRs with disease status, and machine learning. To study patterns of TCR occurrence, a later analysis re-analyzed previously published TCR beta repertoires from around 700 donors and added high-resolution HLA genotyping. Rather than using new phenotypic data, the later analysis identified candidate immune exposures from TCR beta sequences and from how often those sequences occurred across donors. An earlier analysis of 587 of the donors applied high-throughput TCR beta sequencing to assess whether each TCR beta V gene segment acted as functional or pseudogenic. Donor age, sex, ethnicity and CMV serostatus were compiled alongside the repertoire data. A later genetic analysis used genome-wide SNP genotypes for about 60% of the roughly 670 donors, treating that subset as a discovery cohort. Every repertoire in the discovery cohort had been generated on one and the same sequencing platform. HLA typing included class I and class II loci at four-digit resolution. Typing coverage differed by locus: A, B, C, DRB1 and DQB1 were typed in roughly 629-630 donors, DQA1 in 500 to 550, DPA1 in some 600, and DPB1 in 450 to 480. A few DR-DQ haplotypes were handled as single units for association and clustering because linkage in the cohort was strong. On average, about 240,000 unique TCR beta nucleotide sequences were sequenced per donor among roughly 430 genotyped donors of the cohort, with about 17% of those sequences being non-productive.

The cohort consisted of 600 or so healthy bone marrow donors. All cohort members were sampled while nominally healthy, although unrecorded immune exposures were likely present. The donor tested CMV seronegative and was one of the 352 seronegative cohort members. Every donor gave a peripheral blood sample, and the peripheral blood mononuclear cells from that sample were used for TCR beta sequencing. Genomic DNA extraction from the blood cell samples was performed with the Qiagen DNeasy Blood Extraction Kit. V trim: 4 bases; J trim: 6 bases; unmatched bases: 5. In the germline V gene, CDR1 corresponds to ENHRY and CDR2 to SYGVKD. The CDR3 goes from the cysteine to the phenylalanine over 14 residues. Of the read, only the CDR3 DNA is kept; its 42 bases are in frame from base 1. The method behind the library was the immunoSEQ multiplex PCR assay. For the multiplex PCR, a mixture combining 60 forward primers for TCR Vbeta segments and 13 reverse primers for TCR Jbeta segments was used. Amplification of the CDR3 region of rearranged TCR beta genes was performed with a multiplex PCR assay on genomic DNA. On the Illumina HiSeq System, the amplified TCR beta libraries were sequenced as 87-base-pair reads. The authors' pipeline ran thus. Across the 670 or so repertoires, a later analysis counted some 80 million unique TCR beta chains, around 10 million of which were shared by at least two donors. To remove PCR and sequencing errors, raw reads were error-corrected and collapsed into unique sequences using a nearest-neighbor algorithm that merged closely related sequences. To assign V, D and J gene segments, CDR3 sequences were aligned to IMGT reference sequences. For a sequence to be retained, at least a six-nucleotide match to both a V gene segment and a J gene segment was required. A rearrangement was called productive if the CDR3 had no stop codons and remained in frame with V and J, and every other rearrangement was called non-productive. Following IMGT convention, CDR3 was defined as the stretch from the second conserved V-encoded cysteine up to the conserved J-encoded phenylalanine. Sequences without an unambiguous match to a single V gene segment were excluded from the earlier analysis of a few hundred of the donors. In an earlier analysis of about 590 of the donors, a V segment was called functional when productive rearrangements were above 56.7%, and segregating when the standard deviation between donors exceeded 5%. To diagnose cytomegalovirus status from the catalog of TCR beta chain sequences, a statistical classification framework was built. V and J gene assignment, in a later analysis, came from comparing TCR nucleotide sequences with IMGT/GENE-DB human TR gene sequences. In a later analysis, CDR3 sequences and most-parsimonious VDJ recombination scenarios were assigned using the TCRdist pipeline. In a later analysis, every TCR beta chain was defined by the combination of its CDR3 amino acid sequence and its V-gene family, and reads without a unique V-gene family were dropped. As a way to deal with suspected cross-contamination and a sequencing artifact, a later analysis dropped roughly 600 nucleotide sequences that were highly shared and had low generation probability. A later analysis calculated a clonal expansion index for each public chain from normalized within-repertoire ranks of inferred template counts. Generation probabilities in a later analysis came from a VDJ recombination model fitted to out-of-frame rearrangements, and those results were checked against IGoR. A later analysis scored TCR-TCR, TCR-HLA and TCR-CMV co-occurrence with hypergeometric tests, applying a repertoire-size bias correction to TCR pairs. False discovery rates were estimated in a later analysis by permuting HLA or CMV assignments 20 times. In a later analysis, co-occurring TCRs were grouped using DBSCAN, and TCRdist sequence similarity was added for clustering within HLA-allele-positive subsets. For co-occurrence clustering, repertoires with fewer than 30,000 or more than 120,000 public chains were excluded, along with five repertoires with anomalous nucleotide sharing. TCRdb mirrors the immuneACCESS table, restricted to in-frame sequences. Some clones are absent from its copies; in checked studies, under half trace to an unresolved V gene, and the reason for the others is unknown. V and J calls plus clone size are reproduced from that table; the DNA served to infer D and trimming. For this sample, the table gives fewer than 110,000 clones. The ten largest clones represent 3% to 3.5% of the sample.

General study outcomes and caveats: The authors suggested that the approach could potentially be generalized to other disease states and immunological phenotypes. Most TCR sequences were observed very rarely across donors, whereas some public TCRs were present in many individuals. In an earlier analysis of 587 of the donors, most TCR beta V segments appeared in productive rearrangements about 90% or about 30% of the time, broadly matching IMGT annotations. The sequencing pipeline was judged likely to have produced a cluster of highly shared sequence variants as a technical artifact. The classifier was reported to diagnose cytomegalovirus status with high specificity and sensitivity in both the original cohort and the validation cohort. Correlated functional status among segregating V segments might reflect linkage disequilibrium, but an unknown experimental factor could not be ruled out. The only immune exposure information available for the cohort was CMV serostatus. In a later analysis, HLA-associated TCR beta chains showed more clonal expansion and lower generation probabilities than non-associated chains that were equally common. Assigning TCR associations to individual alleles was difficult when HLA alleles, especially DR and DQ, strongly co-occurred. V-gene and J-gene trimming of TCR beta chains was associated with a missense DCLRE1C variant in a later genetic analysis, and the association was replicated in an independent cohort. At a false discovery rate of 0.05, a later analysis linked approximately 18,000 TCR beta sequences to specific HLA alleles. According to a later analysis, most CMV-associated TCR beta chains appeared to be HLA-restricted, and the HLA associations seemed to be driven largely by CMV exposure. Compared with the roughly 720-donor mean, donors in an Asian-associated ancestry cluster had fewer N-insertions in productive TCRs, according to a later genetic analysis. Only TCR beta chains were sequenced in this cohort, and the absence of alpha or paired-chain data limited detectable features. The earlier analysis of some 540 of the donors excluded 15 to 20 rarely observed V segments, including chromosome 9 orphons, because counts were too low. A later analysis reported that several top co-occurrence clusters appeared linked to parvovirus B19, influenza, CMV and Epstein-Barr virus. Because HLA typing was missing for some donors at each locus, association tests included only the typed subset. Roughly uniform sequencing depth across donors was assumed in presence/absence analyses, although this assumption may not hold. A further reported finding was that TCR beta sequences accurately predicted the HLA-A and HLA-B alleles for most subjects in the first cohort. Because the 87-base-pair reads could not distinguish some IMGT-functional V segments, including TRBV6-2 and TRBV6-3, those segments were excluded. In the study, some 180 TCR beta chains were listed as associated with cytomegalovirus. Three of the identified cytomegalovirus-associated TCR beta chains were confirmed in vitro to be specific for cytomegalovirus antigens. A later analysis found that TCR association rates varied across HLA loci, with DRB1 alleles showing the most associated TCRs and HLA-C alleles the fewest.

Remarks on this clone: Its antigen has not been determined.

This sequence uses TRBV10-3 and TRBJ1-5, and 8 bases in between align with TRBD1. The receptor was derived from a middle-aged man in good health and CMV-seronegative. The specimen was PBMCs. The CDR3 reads CAISATGGGQPQHF. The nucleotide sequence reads TGTGCCATCAGTGCTACAGGGGGAGGTCAGCCCCAGCATTTT.